Sequencing of this TCR beta chain was carried out in a study of neoadjuvant anti-PD-1 for oral cavity cancer (dated by TCRdb to the early 2020s). In the study overall: Before undergoing curative-intent surgical resection, most patients got three to four biweekly nivolumab doses at 3 mg/kg. There were more than nine patients in the parent correlative cohort, and the response rate was over 25%. Under RECIST 1.1, a patient counted as a responder if showing complete response, partial response or stable disease, and as a non-responder if showing progression. A fourth nivolumab dose was given around day 43 to patients without progression, and definitive surgical resection was performed in those patients on days 50-56.

The sample's time point label is to be understood as: before neoadjuvant nivolumab. None of the patients had received prior systemic or radiation treatment, and all were newly diagnosed with stage II-IVA oral cavity squamous cell carcinoma. The cohort was made up of patients with locally advanced, HPV-negative oral cavity squamous cell carcinoma. Peripheral blood mononuclear cells were analyzed directly, without maintenance or expansion in culture. The samples were drawn from a longitudinal correlative study tied to a single-arm phase II trial testing neoadjuvant nivolumab in oral cavity squamous cell carcinoma. Subject-matched pre- and post-treatment PBMCs and tumors from three responders and three non-responders were subjected to genomic DNA-based TCRbeta sequencing. Peripheral blood mononuclear cells were drawn once before nivolumab treatment and a second time after treatment, when surgery took place. The Maxwell RSC DNA from Cells kit was used to isolate genomic DNA from PBMCs.

CDR1 PRHDT and CDR2 FYEKMQ were looked up in the germline V gene (reference sequence). Trimming at the junction amounts to 0 bases on V and 3 bases on J, and the germline ends lie 9 bases apart. The cysteine opens and the phenylalanine closes a CDR3 of 15 amino acids. Kept here is only the CDR3 DNA, which spans 45 bases and is read in frame from base 1. As concerns this clone: Its cognate antigen has yet to be identified. Base-call qualities are not available, and no considerably larger clone is one nucleotide away.

PBMC libraries used mostly approximately 480 ng of input genomic DNA for deep sequencing, with six replicates per sample. The immunoSEQ hsTCRbeta kit was used to prepare TCRbeta libraries, following the manufacturer's instructions. An Illumina NovaSeq 6000 S4 flow cell was used to sequence the final libraries, which had first been combined to 3 nM. The authors processed their data as follows. Raw data preprocessing and quality control were performed with the immunoSEQ Analyzer. The analysis was limited to productive rearrangements, and each clonotype was defined by a unique CDR3 amino acid sequence. Repertoire clonality was estimated as the Gini-Simpson index, which was calculated using the R package tcR. Student's t test was used to compare Gini indices, and Pearson correlation was used to assess associations with tumor size change. As stored in TCRdb, this immuneACCESS dataset retains in-frame rearrangements with V and J assigned. A fraction of the clones does not appear; measured against another copy, unresolved V genes explain less than half of the discrepancy, and the remainder lacks a known reason. V, J and clone size are those of that table, while D and trimming were read from the DNA. For this sample the table gives 60,000 to 80,000 clones, of which around 80% were detected only once. The ten largest clonotypes hold roughly 2.6% of the sample.

The full study reports these points: A higher pretreatment blood Treg/Th17 ratio correlated with both higher pretreatment blood TCRbeta clonality and lower post-treatment tumor TCRbeta clonality. After neoadjuvant nivolumab, significantly higher T cell clonality (Gini index) was found within PBMCs in non-responders than in responders. Only three patients per response group were included in the TCR analyses, and the authors called for validation in larger cohorts.

Sequencing was performed on PBMCs, taken before nivolumab (anti-PD-1) treatment. The receptor's source is a person aged 35-79 years with oral cavity squamous cell carcinoma. The sequence joins TRBV13 to TRBJ2-1; the D segment could be TRBD2, given 5 matching bases. The CDR3: CASSLGSGLYNEQFF. The nucleotides read TGTGCCAGCAGCTTAGGAAGCGGACTCTACAATGAGCAGTTCTTC. Full variable domain (CDR3 extended with the reference TRBV13 and TRBJ2-1 proteins): AAGVIQSPRHLIKEKRETATLKCYPIPRHDTVYWYQQGPGQDPQFLISFYEKMQSDKGSIPDRFSAQQFSDYHSELNMSSLELGDSALYFCASSLGSGLYNEQFFGPGTRLTVL.